The rows below give T cell receptor beta chains drawn from one sample of a study of shared clonotypes between healthy human individuals. Data came from immunoSEQ multiplex PCR; TCRdb stores just in-frame clones and leaves some out. Among around 720,000 clones, around three quarters were seen once, and the ten largest hold around 2%. What was sequenced was memory CD4+ T cells sorted from blood. The receptor source for this set is a woman aged 25 to 39 in good health. CDR3s include the opening cysteine and the closing phenylalanine or tryptophan. The D gene is left open where the match is weak. Expanded clones are given a class, and other clones once, few, many or no size at all.

D | J | V | size | CDR3 | DNA
NA | TRBJ2-6 | TRBV2 | NA | CASSGSGANVLTF | TGTGCCAGCAGTGGCTCTGGGGCCAACGTCCTGACTTTC
NA | TRBJ2-1 | TRBV11-1 | NA | CASSLPDGRVSNEQFF | TGTGCCAGCAGCTTACCTGACGGGAGAGTATCCAATGAGCAGTTCTTC
TRBD2 | TRBJ2-7 | TRBV9 | NA | CASSVGGSMPQNEQYF | TGTGCCAGCAGCGTTGGCGGGAGTATGCCCCAAAACGAGCAGTACTTC
NA | TRBJ2-2 | TRBV30 | few | CAWSAKNTGELFF | TGTGCCTGGAGTGCCAAGAACACCGGGGAGCTGTTTTTT
TRBD2 | TRBJ2-1 | TRBV6-5 | NA | CASSSTSGRVVHEQFF | TGTGCCAGCAGTTCAACTAGCGGGAGGGTCGTCCATGAGCAGTTCTTC
TRBD2 | TRBJ2-1 | TRBV7-9 | NA | CASSLPFAGGKNEQFF | TGTGCCAGCAGCTTACCCTTCGCCGGGGGGAAAAATGAGCAGTTCTTC
TRBD2 | TRBJ2-1 | TRBV19 | NA | CASSTVAGKYNEQFF | TGTGCCAGTAGTACGGTAGCGGGAAAATACAATGAGCAGTTCTTC
NA | TRBJ1-1 | TRBV10-1 | NA | CASSEYAGLNTEAFF | TGCGCCAGCAGTGAGTACGCGGGGTTGAACACTGAAGCTTTCTTT
TRBD2 | TRBJ2-1 | TRBV5-1 | NA | CASSVAGSYNEQFF | TGCGCCAGCAGTGTAGCGGGGTCCTACAATGAGCAGTTCTTC
NA | TRBJ2-2 | TRBV7-6 | once | CASSLSSDPGELFF | TGTGCCAGCAGCTTGTCCTCGGACCCCGGGGAGCTGTTTTTT
TRBD2 | TRBJ2-1 | TRBV9 | NA | CASSVEASGRVQFF | TGTGCCAGCAGCGTAGAAGCTAGCGGGAGGGTCCAGTTCTTC
NA | TRBJ2-7 | TRBV5-1 | NA | CASSLGFGYSSYEQYF | TGCGCCAGCAGCTTGGGTTTTGGTTACAGCTCTTACGAGCAGTACTTC
NA | TRBJ1-6 | TRBV2 | NA | CASSLTDSENSPLHF | TGTGCCAGCAGTTTAACCGACTCGGAAAATTCACCCCTCCACTTT
NA | TRBJ2-1 | TRBV5-8 | NA | CASSRDGLQFF | TGTGCCAGCAGTAGGGACGGACTACAGTTCTTC
NA | TRBJ2-5 | TRBV5-1 | NA | CASSGGTGETQYF | TGCGCCAGCAGCGGAGGGACGGGGGAGACCCAGTACTTC
NA | TRBJ2-7 | TRBV28 | once | CATNPGTPRRSSYEQYF | TGTGCCACAAATCCCGGGACTCCTAGGAGGAGCTCCTACGAGCAGTACTTC
NA | TRBJ1-1 | TRBV29-1 | NA | CSVELSAGRTEAFF | TGCAGCGTTGAACTTTCGGCAGGGCGGACTGAAGCTTTCTTT
NA | TRBJ1-1 | TRBV18 | NA | CASSSGQNTEAFF | TGTGCCAGCTCATCGGGACAGAACACTGAAGCTTTCTTT
NA | TRBJ2-7 | TRBV2 | NA | CASSEISGGANGEQYF | TGTGCCAGCAGTGAAATTTCGGGGGGCGCGAACGGCGAGCAGTACTTC
NA | TRBJ1-2 | TRBV28 | NA | CASSLSQGNYGYTF | TGTGCCAGCAGTTTATCCCAGGGCAACTATGGCTACACCTTC
TRBD2 | TRBJ2-1 | TRBV9 | NA | CASSVAMGLAGGAYNEQFF | TGTGCCAGCAGCGTAGCGATGGGACTAGCGGGAGGCGCATACAATGAGCAGTTCTTC
TRBD2 | TRBJ2-1 | TRBV29-1 | NA | CSVEGLAGGEEQFF | TGCAGCGTCGAGGGACTAGCGGGAGGAGAGGAGCAGTTCTTC
TRBD1 | TRBJ2-1 | TRBV7-7 | NA | CASSLTGTGLHEQFF | TGTGCCAGCAGCCTGACCGGGACAGGGTTGCATGAGCAGTTCTTC
NA | TRBJ1-2 | TRBV5-1 | NA | CASSLGQGSYGYTF | TGCGCCAGCAGCTTGGGGCAGGGATCCTATGGCTACACCTTC
NA | TRBJ2-1 | TRBV11-2 | NA | CASSLRGPGYNEQFF | TGTGCCAGCAGCTTGCGGGGGCCGGGCTACAATGAGCAGTTCTTC
NA | TRBJ1-2 | TRBV19 | NA | CASSPDTNYGYTF | TGTGCCAGTAGCCCTGACACGAACTATGGCTACACCTTC
TRBD1 | TRBJ1-2 | TRBV19 | once | CASSPGNRGLDGYTF | TGTGCCAGTAGTCCCGGTAACAGGGGGCTTGATGGCTACACCTTC
TRBD2 | TRBJ2-2 | TRBV2 | NA | CASREGLAGTGELFF | TGTGCCAGCAGGGAGGGACTAGCGGGAACCGGGGAGCTGTTTTTT
NA | TRBJ2-7 | TRBV5-1 | once | CASSLRGAGEQYF | TGCGCCAGCAGCTTGAGAGGGGCCGGCGAGCAGTACTTC
NA | TRBJ2-7 | TRBV19 | few | CASSMDSSYEQYF | TGTGCCAGTAGTATGGACAGCTCCTACGAGCAGTACTTC
NA | TRBJ2-2 | TRBV2 | NA | CASTPLGYTGELFF | TGTGCCAGCACTCCCTTGGGTTACACCGGGGAGCTGTTTTTT
NA | TRBJ2-7 | TRBV7-9 | NA | CASSPSSYEQYF | TGTGCCAGCAGCCCCTCTTCCTACGAGCAGTACTTC
NA | TRBJ1-1 | TRBV19 | NA | CAANRAVDIREAFF | TGTGCCGCTAACAGGGCAGTGGACATTCGTGAAGCTTTCTTT
TRBD1 | TRBJ2-1 | TRBV11-3 | few | CASSSRTGNDEQFF | TGTGCCAGCAGCTCGCGGACAGGGAATGATGAGCAGTTCTTC
NA | TRBJ1-1 | TRBV6-5 | few | CASSYSRVATEAFF | TGTGCCAGCAGTTACTCGAGGGTAGCAACTGAAGCTTTCTTT
NA | TRBJ2-3 | TRBV27 | NA | CASSWTGASTDTQYF | TGTGCCAGCAGTTGGACGGGAGCTAGCACAGATACGCAGTATTTT
TRBD1 | TRBJ2-2 | TRBV6-1 | once | CASRTGLTGELFF | TGTGCCAGCAGGACAGGGTTAACCGGGGAGCTGTTTTTT